This TCR beta chain is from a study of OX40 agonist ivuxolimab in advanced cancers. Clones were read by immunoSEQ multiplex PCR, and TCRdb kept only the in-frame ones, dropping some. The table lists about 64,000 clones, about 88% of them singletons. CDR3 length equals 12 residues. Trimming took 3 bases from V and 13 from J, leaving 13 bases between them. Germline assignment: CDR1 WSHSY and CDR2 SAAADI. The chain recombines TRBV10-2 with TRBJ2-1; maybe TRBD1 (6 bases). The starting material was CD4+ or CD8+ T cells sorted from blood, obtained in a trial of the OX40 agonist ivuxolimab. This sequence was found in an adult with an advanced solid tumor such as melanoma, head and neck, liver or kidney cancer. The CDR3 nucleotides read TGCGCCAGCAGTGATGGCGGACAGCACCAGTTCTTC. This translates into CASSDGGQHQFF.